The text below deals with one TCR beta chain. Its target is not known. Clones were read by immunoSEQ multiplex PCR, and TCRdb kept only the in-frame ones, dropping some. This sample has 80,000 to 95,000 clones, with roughly 80% found just once. Germline V CDR1 and CDR2: LGHNA, YNFKEQ. The V gene end was trimmed by 3 bases and the J gene end by 4 bases; junction bases not matched to a gene: 6. This CDR3 is 15 amino acids long. These data are taken from a study of CD8 T cell repertoires and HIV-1 epitope variants. The overall study: Each of Twenty-five Gag and Nef epitope peptides stimulated a separate culture. Controls were a CMV, EBV and flu pool, Ebola AY9, and no peptide. Study-wide points: No clonotypes responded to the TAALDMSHF plasma variant; about five recognized KF9, one HW9.

This rearrangement joins TRBV4-2 to TRBJ2-1; 7 nucleotides align to TRBD1. The TCR originated in a male donor with HIV. The sequenced sample consisted of uncultured baseline CD8+ T cells from peripheral blood mononuclear cells (PBMCs). This chain's CDR3 is CASSQGQLTYNEQFF. Written as DNA, the CDR3 is TGTGCCAGCAGCCAGGGACAGCTAACATACAATGAGCAGTTCTTC.